This TCR beta chain derives from a study of T cell responses to AZD1222 COVID-19 vaccine. Broader study findings: Most donors were white British and more were female, and clonal diversity was possibly underestimated.

On this clone itself: The target antigen is unknown. The same CDR3 also results from other DNA sequences found in this sample.

This table comes from immunoSEQ multiplex PCR, and its TCRdb copy is limited to in-frame clones, with some not included. The table shows fewer than 120,000 clones, with around 82% occurring only once. CDR1 GTSNPN and CDR2 SVGIG come from the germline V gene (reference sequence). The CDR3 runs to 13 residues. Deletions cut 5 bases from V and 0 bases from J, with 8 bases between. The sequencing here drew on peripheral blood, taken on day 0 of AZD1222 vaccination. This receptor was identified in an adult in good health. This sequence joins TRBV30 and TRBJ1-5; D uncertain. CDR3 sequence reads: CAWGRGSNQPQHF. The CDR3 region has the DNA TGTGCCTGGGGTCGGGGTAGCAATCAGCCCCAGCATTTT.